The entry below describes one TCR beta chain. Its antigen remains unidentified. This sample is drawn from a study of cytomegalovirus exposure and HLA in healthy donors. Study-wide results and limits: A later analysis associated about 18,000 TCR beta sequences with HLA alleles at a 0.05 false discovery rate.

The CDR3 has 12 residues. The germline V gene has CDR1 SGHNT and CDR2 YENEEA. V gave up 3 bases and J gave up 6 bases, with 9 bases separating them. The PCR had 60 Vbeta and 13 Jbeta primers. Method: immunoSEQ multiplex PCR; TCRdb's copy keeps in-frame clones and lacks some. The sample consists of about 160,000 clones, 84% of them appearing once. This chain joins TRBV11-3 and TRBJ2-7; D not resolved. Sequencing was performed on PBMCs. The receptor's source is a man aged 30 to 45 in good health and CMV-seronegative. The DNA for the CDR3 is TGTGCCAGCAGCTTTCTAATCTCCGAGCAGTACTTC. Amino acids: CASSFLISEQYF.